The TCR beta chain under discussion was sequenced for a study of blood T cell repertoires in COVID-19. Assay used: immunoSEQ multiplex PCR; TCRdb lists only in-frame clones, some missing. The sample records 140,000 to 150,000 clones, roughly 87% being singletons. The ends lost 3 bases at V and 8 bases at J; junction bases unmatched: 11. Per the germline V gene, CDR1 is MNHEY and CDR2 is SMNVEV (reference sequence). The CDR3 runs to 17 residues. Sequences were obtained from PBMCs or T cells enriched from blood (not recorded which). The V gene is TRBV27, the J gene TRBJ1-6, with 9 bases that match TRBD1. This receptor was obtained from a middle-aged woman who had been exposed to COVID-19. The CDR3 here is CASSFTPGTGSYSPLHF. Here the CDR3 DNA reads TGTGCCAGCAGTTTCACCCCCGGGACAGGGAGTTATTCACCCCTCCACTTT.